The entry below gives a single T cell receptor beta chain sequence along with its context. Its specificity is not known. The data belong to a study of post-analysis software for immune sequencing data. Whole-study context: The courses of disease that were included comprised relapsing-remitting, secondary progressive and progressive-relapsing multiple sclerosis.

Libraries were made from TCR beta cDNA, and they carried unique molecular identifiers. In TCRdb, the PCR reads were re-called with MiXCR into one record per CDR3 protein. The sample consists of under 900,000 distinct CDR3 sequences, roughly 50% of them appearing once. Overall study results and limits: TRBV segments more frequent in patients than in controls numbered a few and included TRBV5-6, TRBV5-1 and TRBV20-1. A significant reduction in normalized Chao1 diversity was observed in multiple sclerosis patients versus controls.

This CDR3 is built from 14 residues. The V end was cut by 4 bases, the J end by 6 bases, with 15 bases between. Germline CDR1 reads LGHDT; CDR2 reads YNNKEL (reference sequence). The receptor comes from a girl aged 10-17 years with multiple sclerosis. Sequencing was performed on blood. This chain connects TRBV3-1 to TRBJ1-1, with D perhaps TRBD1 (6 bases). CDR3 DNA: TGTGCCAGCAGCCGACATCAGGGGACCGCTGAAGCTTTCTTT. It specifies CASSRHQGTAEAFF.